Listed below are T cell receptor beta chains from one sample, sequenced in a study of regulatory T cells in long-lasting Graves disease. TCRdb independently ran MiXCR on the multiplex PCR reads; one entry per CDR3 protein. Counted here are about 220,000 distinct CDR3 sequences, around 17% occurring once; the ten biggest clones make up roughly 23%. The sequenced sample was peripheral blood mononuclear cells (PBMCs), obtained at new diagnosis, from a patient treated with antithyroid drugs. These receptors all come from a female donor with Graves disease. The CDR3 runs from the conserved cysteine through the conserved F or W. Each record gives: V gene, J gene, CDR3 protein.

V gene: TRBV6-5; J gene: TRBJ2-7; CDR3 protein: CASSYFPSREHRVEQYF
V gene: TRBV15; J gene: TRBJ1-4; CDR3 protein: CATSRKGEKLFF
V gene: TRBV7-3; J gene: TRBJ2-1; CDR3 protein: CASSLRGGGSSYNEQFF
V gene: TRBV19; J gene: TRBJ1-4; CDR3 protein: CASSSSEDEKLFF
V gene: TRBV5-5; J gene: TRBJ1-2; CDR3 protein: CASSWGQYYGYTF
V gene: TRBV11-2; J gene: TRBJ2-1; CDR3 protein: CASSLGHRDEQFF
V gene: TRBV11-2; J gene: TRBJ2-7; CDR3 protein: CASSWGASGRAYEQYF
V gene: TRBV20-1; J gene: TRBJ2-1; CDR3 protein: CSARPLAGEAYNEQFF
V gene: TRBV11-2; J gene: TRBJ2-7; CDR3 protein: CASSPRGGGSGEQYF
V gene: TRBV2; J gene: TRBJ2-1; CDR3 protein: CASGGLAYGYNEQFF
V gene: TRBV14; J gene: TRBJ2-7; CDR3 protein: CASSRTGTGNEQYF
V gene: TRBV20-1; J gene: TRBJ2-1; CDR3 protein: CSARNPGLEWNEQFF
V gene: TRBV2; J gene: TRBJ1-1; CDR3 protein: CASRQGEFNTEAFF
V gene: TRBV5-1; J gene: TRBJ1-4; CDR3 protein: CASSGGVGEKLFF
V gene: TRBV7-2; J gene: TRBJ2-1; CDR3 protein: CASSLVPRNEQFF
V gene: TRBV6-1; J gene: TRBJ1-2; CDR3 protein: CASSEASDYGYTF
V gene: TRBV24-1; J gene: TRBJ1-2; CDR3 protein: CATSDLYGYTF
V gene: TRBV5-6; J gene: TRBJ2-2; CDR3 protein: CASSFLSGSFTGELFF
V gene: TRBV24-1; J gene: TRBJ2-2; CDR3 protein: CATRGTNTGELFF
V gene: TRBV7-9; J gene: TRBJ1-1; CDR3 protein: CASSLPVPEAFF
V gene: TRBV11-2; J gene: TRBJ1-2; CDR3 protein: CASSAGAPGRYTF
V gene: TRBV18; J gene: TRBJ1-1; CDR3 protein: CASSPPGQGATEAFF
V gene: TRBV7-2; J gene: TRBJ1-1; CDR3 protein: CASSFSRGSTEAFF
V gene: TRBV12-3/TRBV12-4; J gene: TRBJ2-1; CDR3 protein: CASSLRLAGGYEQFF
V gene: TRBV2; J gene: TRBJ2-3; CDR3 protein: CASILRDSPTDTQYF
V gene: TRBV18; J gene: TRBJ1-2; CDR3 protein: CASSPQGSNGYTF
V gene: TRBV6-1; J gene: TRBJ1-4; CDR3 protein: CASSPFALTTTNEKLFF
V gene: TRBV14; J gene: TRBJ2-4; CDR3 protein: CASSPLSGAKNIQYF
V gene: TRBV27; J gene: TRBJ1-1; CDR3 protein: CASSSYRTGRNTEAFF
V gene: TRBV12-3/TRBV12-4; J gene: TRBJ1-6; CDR3 protein: CASSLSTDGYSPLHF
V gene: TRBV20-1; J gene: TRBJ1-1; CDR3 protein: CSHQGDRNTEAFF
V gene: TRBV12-3/TRBV12-4; J gene: TRBJ2-1; CDR3 protein: CASTPDRQGREQFF
V gene: TRBV6-5; J gene: TRBJ2-2; CDR3 protein: CASSYPQGGRTGELFF
V gene: TRBV2; J gene: TRBJ1-1; CDR3 protein: CASSESGQGRLNTEAFF
V gene: TRBV18; J gene: TRBJ1-2; CDR3 protein: CASSPELRYGYTF
V gene: TRBV4-2; J gene: TRBJ2-2; CDR3 protein: CASSQDWLRATVGELFF
V gene: TRBV12-3/TRBV12-4; J gene: TRBJ2-6; CDR3 protein: CASSWGYSGANVLTF
V gene: TRBV11-3; J gene: TRBJ2-1; CDR3 protein: CASRSYTGIPHNEQFF
V gene: TRBV12-3/TRBV12-4; J gene: TRBJ2-1; CDR3 protein: CASSRTSGSGDNEQFF
V gene: TRBV7-9; J gene: TRBJ1-5; CDR3 protein: CASGGGNQPQHF
V gene: TRBV20-1; J gene: TRBJ2-5; CDR3 protein: CSARDRGPSGQETQYF
V gene: TRBV11-2; J gene: TRBJ1-2; CDR3 protein: CASSLDFGDGYTF
V gene: TRBV7-2; J gene: TRBJ1-1; CDR3 protein: CATLREMNTEAFF
V gene: TRBV19; J gene: TRBJ2-1; CDR3 protein: CASSAGTSGYNEQFF
V gene: TRBV24-1; J gene: TRBJ2-5; CDR3 protein: CATSPTGTSGRETQYF
V gene: TRBV12-3/TRBV12-4; J gene: TRBJ1-5; CDR3 protein: CASSGQPNQPQHF
V gene: TRBV20-1; J gene: TRBJ2-3; CDR3 protein: CSARDNFAGGTDTQYF
V gene: TRBV27; J gene: TRBJ2-5; CDR3 protein: CASSPHRGGKGSQYF
V gene: TRBV4-1; J gene: TRBJ1-4; CDR3 protein: CASSHYGRDRDSEKLFF
V gene: TRBV28; J gene: TRBJ1-1; CDR3 protein: CASSLEGSTEAFF
V gene: TRBV6-2/TRBV6-3; J gene: TRBJ2-1; CDR3 protein: CASRPGLAGGDEQFF
V gene: TRBV7-2; J gene: TRBJ2-1; CDR3 protein: CASSLMGGLAANNEQFF
V gene: TRBV6-5; J gene: TRBJ1-2; CDR3 protein: CASSYPGNYGYTF
V gene: TRBV7-2; J gene: TRBJ2-1; CDR3 protein: CASSLPSGKGNEQFF
V gene: TRBV19; J gene: TRBJ2-1; CDR3 protein: CASSIVGDRVPNEQFF